This TCR beta chain emerged from a study of identical twins. In this sample, this clonotype turned up a few times. Its target is unknown. The CDR3 consists of 15 residues. Per germline, CDR1 MDHEN and CDR2 SYDVKM. V was clipped by 6 bases and J by 5 bases; unmatched bases: 9. Addition of a universal primer site occurred through template switching, and cDNA carried unique molecular identifiers. Each CDR3 protein gets one entry after TCRdb re-called the 5' RACE reads with MiXCR. The sample has roughly 240,000 distinct CDR3 sequences; roughly 7.5% are singletons. Overall study results and limits: Out-of-frame TCR alpha sharing observed in monozygotic twins exceeded model estimates. Out-of-frame alpha sequences shared by twins showed excess low generation probability. Insertions were fewer in abundant cord blood beta clonotypes, whereas memory repertoires showed none of this pattern.

Another study also made use of these data, one on yellow fever vaccine responses in identical twins.

The chain recombines TRBV28 with TRBJ2-2; 7 nucleotides match TRBD2. Sequencing was carried out using CD8+ T cells sorted from blood. The source is a woman in her late teens or twenties in good health. Written as DNA, the CDR3 is TGTGCCAGCAGACCGGACTGGGAGGGAACCGGGGAGCTGTTTTTT. Amino acids: CASRPDWEGTGELFF.